One sample yielded the 29 T cell receptor beta chains listed below, sequenced in a study of T cell changes during pregnancy in multiple sclerosis. TCRdb keeps only in-frame clones here, not all; method: immunoSEQ multiplex PCR. The table includes tens of thousands of clones, 92% detected once. The sample here was peripheral blood, taken in the first trimester of pregnancy. All receptors derive from a female donor in good health, enrolled as a control in a pregnancy study.

This chain links TRBV18 with TRBJ1-3; D might be TRBD1 (6 bases). The CDR3 totals 16 residues. V was clipped by 3 bases and J by 7 bases, with 19 bases between them. Germline CDR1 is KGHSH and CDR2 is LQKENI. CDR3 bases: TGTGCCAGCTCACCTGGCGCGCTCCCGCAGGGGAACACCATATATTTT. Protein: CASSPGALPQGNTIYF.

The chain has TRBV5-1 and TRBJ2-5; TRBD2 matches 10 bases. The J call is doubtful: the DNA matches TRBJ2-7 better. CDR1 and CDR2 from the germline V gene are SGHRS and YFSETQ. The CDR3 runs 16 residues. DNA for the CDR3: TGCGCCAGCAGCTCTTCTAGCGGGGGAACGGCCTACGAGCAGTACTTC. Protein sequence: CASSSSSGGTAYEQYF.

This clone occurred once. The V gene is TRBV7-2, the J gene TRBJ2-2, with 7 bases fitting TRBD1. The CDR3 covers 14 residues. CDR1 and CDR2 (germline): SGHTA, FQGNSA. V trimming: 5 bases; J trimming: 6 bases; junction bases outside the gene matches: 6. CDR3 loop: CASSLRQGAGELFF. As DNA, the CDR3 is TGTGCCAGCAGCCTACGGCAGGGGGCCGGGGAGCTGTTTTTT.

This sequence joins TRBV30 and TRBJ2-1, with 7 bases lining up with TRBD2. The CDR3 has 16 residues. Germline CDR1 reads GTSNPN; CDR2 reads SVGIG (reference sequence). V was pared by 0 bases and J by 5 bases, with 10 bases of the junction left unmatched. CDR3 bases: TGTGCCTGGAGTGTACTTGGCGGGAGTGTGAACAATGAGCAGTTCTTC. It translates to CAWSVLGGSVNNEQFF.

The chain has TRBV29-1 and TRBJ2-3; perhaps TRBD2 as D (7 bases). CDR1 SQVTM and CDR2 ANQGSEA come from the germline V gene. The CDR3 consists of 14 residues. V shed 4 bases and J shed 4 bases, with 15 bases lying between them. The CDR3 loop is CSVARGRGADTQYF. The CDR3, as DNA: TGCAGCGTTGCCCGGGGGAGGGGGGCAGATACGCAGTATTTT.

This chain uses TRBV9 with TRBJ2-2; TRBD2 aligns across 13 bases. Germline CDR1 and CDR2: SGDLS and YYNGEE. This CDR3 is 20 amino acids long. V lost 3 bases to trimming and J lost 0 bases; unmatched junction nucleotides: 11. The CDR3 DNA follows: TGTGCCAGCAGCGCTAGACCAGTACTAGCGGGGGGGCCGAACACCGGGGAGCTGTTTTTT. The encoded protein is CASSARPVLAGGPNTGELFF.

CDR3 sequence: CASSPPGLGAYEQYF. In DNA, the CDR3 is TGTGCCAGCTCACCCCCGGGACTAGGGGCCTACGAGCAGTACTTC. The rearrangement joins TRBV18 to TRBJ2-7; TRBD2 agrees at 8 bases. This CDR3 comprises 15 residues. Germline V CDR1 and CDR2: KGHSH, LQKENI. J lost 2 bases, V lost 3 bases, and 6 bases had no gene match.

The chain links TRBV30 to TRBJ1-1; TRBD1 is a possible D gene (5 bases). V was trimmed by 8 bases and J by 1 base, leaving 8 bases between them. Germline V gene lookup returns CDR1 GTSNPN and CDR2 SVGIG (reference sequence). This CDR3 comprises 11 residues. For the CDR3, the DNA is TGTGCCGGCCAGGGGAACACTGAAGCTTTCTTT. Encoded protein: CAGQGNTEAFF.

This rearrangement joins TRBV5-4 to TRBJ1-2, with 11 nucleotides matching TRBD1. The CDR3 contains 15 residues. In germline, CDR1 is SGHNT, CDR2 YYREEE (reference sequence). The junction had 2 bases not matched to a gene; V was cut back by 0 bases and J by 4 bases. This CDR3 is CASSLVGQGAYGYTF. CDR3 DNA sequence: TGTGCCAGCAGCTTGGTAGGACAGGGGGCCTATGGCTACACCTTC.

The V and J genes are TRBV19 and TRBJ2-3; 9 bases map to TRBD2. V was pared by 5 bases and J by 5 bases, with 5 bases of the junction left unmatched. The V gene's germline CDR1 is LNHDA and CDR2 SQIVND (reference sequence). The CDR3 is made up of 14 amino acids. This CDR3 reads CASSPGGGVDTQYF. In DNA form, the CDR3 reads TGTGCCAGTAGTCCTGGCGGGGGGGTAGATACGCAGTATTTT. Full variable domain (outside the CDR3, taken from reference TRBV19 and TRBJ2-3): DGGITQSPKYLFRKEGQNVTLSCEQNLNHDAMYWYRQDPGQGLRLIYYSQIVNDFQKGDIAEGYSVSREKKESFPLTVTSAQKNPTAFYLCASSPGGGVDTQYFGPGTRLTVL.

V usage is TRBV7-2 and J usage is TRBJ2-7; weak D call: TRBD2 (6 bases). The germline CDR1 and CDR2 sequences are SGHTA and FQGNSA. Deletions cut 2 bases from V and 5 bases from J, with 13 bases between. This CDR3 is 14 amino acids long. CDR3 residues: CASSLQSGGDEQYF. CDR3 in DNA: TGTGCCAGCAGCTTACAGAGTGGAGGGGACGAGCAGTACTTC.

This rearrangement joins TRBV7-2 to TRBJ2-1; possibly TRBD2 for D (5 bases). This CDR3 spans 13 amino acids. V shed 10 bases and J shed 8 bases, with 18 bases lying between them. Germline CDR1 reads SGHTA; CDR2 reads FQGNSA. Written as DNA, the CDR3 is TGTGCCACCGAAGCGCAACCGCGGGATGAGCAGTTCTTC. The encoded protein is CATEAQPRDEQFF.

The CDR3 reads CASSEEGDNSYEQYF. For the CDR3, the DNA is TGTGCCAGCAGTGAAGAGGGGGACAACTCCTACGAGCAGTACTTC. J is TRBJ2-7 and V is TRBV2; the D gene is possibly TRBD1 (6 bases). V lost 1 base and J 0 bases, leaving 10 bases between the germline ends. CDR3 length: 15 residues. Germline-derived CDR1 and CDR2 are SNHLY and FYNNEI.

The chain links TRBV6-5 to TRBJ2-3, with D hard to call. The germline V gene has CDR1 MNHEY and CDR2 SVGAGI. V lost 2 bases, J lost 0 bases, and 9 bases lay in between. This CDR3 has 15 residues. As DNA, the CDR3 is TGTGCCAGCAGTTACGGCCAGGCCAGCACAGATACGCAGTATTTT. Its translation is CASSYGQASTDTQYF.

The chain is built from TRBV6-5 and TRBJ2-5; D possibly corresponds to TRBD1 (6 bases). V shed 5 bases and J shed 5 bases, with 15 bases lying between them. The CDR3 totals 14 residues. The germline V gene has CDR1 MNHEY and CDR2 SVGAGI. This CDR3 reads CASSQGQRMETQYF. Written as DNA, the CDR3 is TGTGCCAGCAGTCAAGGACAGAGAATGGAGACCCAGTACTTC.

The V call is TRBV7-9, the J call TRBJ1-3; TRBD1 agrees at 10 bases. This CDR3 spans 16 amino acids. In germline, CDR1 is SEHNR, CDR2 FQNEAQ (reference sequence). J gave up 1 base and V 5 bases, and 5 bases lay outside the gene matches. The CDR3 DNA sequence: TGTGCCAGCAGCACTAGACAGGGGGCATCTGGAAACACCATATATTTT. This encodes CASSTRQGASGNTIYF.

The V gene is TRBV6-1, the J gene TRBJ2-1; 7 bases align to TRBD2. Germline values: CDR1 MNHNS, CDR2 SASEGT. The V and J ends lost 6 bases and 6 bases, in that order; junction bases with no gene match: 11. The CDR3 covers 15 residues. As DNA, the CDR3 is TGTGCCAGCAGCGCACTAGCGACGGGGTCCAATGAGCAGTTCTTC. It translates to CASSALATGSNEQFF.

This clone has only one observation. The gene calls are TRBV7-9 and TRBJ2-5, with TRBD2 as a possible D gene (5 bases). Germline V gene lookup returns CDR1 SEHNR and CDR2 FQNEAQ (reference sequence). Trimming pared 1 base from V and 5 bases from J, leaving 14 bases between. The CDR3 contains 15 residues. This CDR3 reads CASSLVSTGVETQYF. DNA of the CDR3: TGTGCCAGCAGCTTAGTATCAACCGGGGTGGAGACCCAGTACTTC. The whole variable domain, remainder taken from reference TRBV7-9 and TRBJ2-5, is DTGVSQNPRHKITKRGQNVTFRCDPISEHNRLYWYRQTLGQGPEFLTYFQNEAQLEKSRLLSDRFSAERPKGSFSTLEIQRTEQGDSAMYLCASSLVSTGVETQYFGPGTRLLVL.

This rearrangement joins TRBV6-1 to TRBJ2-7, with no clear D. V was clipped by 0 bases and J by 5 bases, with 14 bases between them. The CDR3 consists of 15 residues. CDR1 and CDR2 (germline): MNHNS, SASEGT. The CDR3 loop reads CASSEAHPSRDEQYF. The CDR3 region has the DNA TGTGCCAGCAGTGAAGCGCATCCTTCTCGGGACGAGCAGTACTTC.

This chain links TRBV29-1 with TRBJ1-5; D is undetermined. Germline CDR1 reads SQVTM; CDR2 reads ANQGSEA. Trimming shortened V by 7 bases and J by 0 bases, and 10 bases separated the two germline ends. The CDR3 length is 13 residues. The CDR3 spells CSETPYSNQPQHF. For the CDR3, the DNA is TGCAGCGAGACACCTTATAGCAATCAGCCCCAGCATTTT.

The genes are TRBV5-1 and TRBJ2-7; tentatively, D is TRBD1 (7 bases). Trimming stripped 2 bases from V and 5 bases from J, with 14 bases between. Germline V lookup: CDR1 SGHRS, CDR2 YFSETQ. The CDR3 runs 14 residues. The CDR3 bases are TGCGCCAGCAGCTTCAGACAGGGAGGCGACGAGCAGTACTTC. This encodes CASSFRQGGDEQYF.

The rearrangement joins TRBV18 to TRBJ1-3; 8 nucleotides agree with TRBD1. Germline V gene lookup returns CDR1 KGHSH and CDR2 LQKENI. The V and J ends lost 5 bases and 0 bases, in that order; junction bases with no gene match: 3. The CDR3 spans 15 residues. CDR3 DNA sequence: TGTGCCAGCTCAAGGGGACAGGCCTCTGGAAACACCATATATTTT. This translates into CASSRGQASGNTIYF.

CDR3 DNA sequence: TGTGCCAGCAGTTTATCGGGACTAGCGGGAGTATTGCCAACGGGTGAGCAGTTCTTC. Encoded protein: CASSLSGLAGVLPTGEQFF. The chain joins TRBV27 to TRBJ2-1; the match to TRBD2 covers 14 bases. CDR3 size: 19 residues. The ends lost 0 bases at V and 9 bases at J; junction bases unmatched: 13. The germline CDR1 and CDR2 sequences are MNHEY and SMNVEV (reference sequence).

The chain employs TRBV6-5 and TRBJ2-5; 12 nucleotides agree with TRBD2. V trimming: 6 bases; J trimming: 5 bases; junction bases outside the gene matches: 7. The CDR3 covers 15 residues. Germline CDR1 and CDR2: MNHEY and SVGAGI. Here the CDR3 reads CASSPSGRAAETQYF. The CDR3 DNA reads as TGTGCCAGCAGCCCTAGCGGGAGGGCCGCTGAGACCCAGTACTTC.

The DNA for the CDR3 is TGTGCCAGCAGTGAAGCGCTTATTGCGGGAGCCTACGAGCAGTACTTC. It encodes CASSEALIAGAYEQYF. This chain connects TRBV2 to TRBJ2-7, with 7 bases identical to TRBD2. Per the germline V gene, CDR1 is SNHLY and CDR2 is FYNNEI. The V gene end was trimmed by 0 bases and the J gene end by 2 bases; junction bases not matched to a gene: 7. This CDR3 has 16 amino acids.

This clone occurred a few times. This sequence joins TRBV28 and TRBJ1-1; D call uncertain. The V end was cut by 2 bases, the J end by 1 base, with 5 bases between. CDR1 MDHEN and CDR2 SYDVKM come from the germline V gene. The CDR3 is 13 amino acids. The CDR3 loop reads CASSLSSNTEAFF. The CDR3 DNA reads as TGTGCCAGCAGTTTAAGCTCGAACACTGAAGCTTTCTTT.

This rearrangement joins TRBV7-9 to TRBJ1-6, with D possibly matching TRBD1 (5 bases). Looked up from germline, CDR1 is SEHNR and CDR2 is FQNEAQ (reference sequence). The CDR3 spans 16 residues. Trimming cost V 0 bases and J 1 base, with 7 bases left between them. Here the CDR3 DNA reads TGTGCCAGCAGCTTAGCGCGGGGGTCCTATAATTCACCCCTCCACTTT. It specifies CASSLARGSYNSPLHF.

Sample share makes this clone medium-sized (0.01 to 0.1%). J is TRBJ2-1 and V is TRBV2, with no clear D. Germline-derived CDR1 and CDR2 are SNHLY and FYNNEI. The CDR3 has 12 amino acids. DNA of the CDR3: TGTGCTACTGAGAGCTCCTACAATGAGCAGTTCTTC. It specifies CATESSYNEQFF.

V and J are TRBV7-2 and TRBJ1-2; 11 bases fit TRBD1. CDR1 is SGHTA, CDR2 FQGNSA, per germline. Losses at the gene ends were 1 base for V and 4 bases for J; bases not matched to a gene: 11. This CDR3 is built from 18 residues. The CDR3 bases are TGTGCCAGCAGCTTAGGGGGGACAGGGGGTTCGTTGGGCTATGGCTACACCTTC. Translation gives CASSLGGTGGSLGYGYTF.